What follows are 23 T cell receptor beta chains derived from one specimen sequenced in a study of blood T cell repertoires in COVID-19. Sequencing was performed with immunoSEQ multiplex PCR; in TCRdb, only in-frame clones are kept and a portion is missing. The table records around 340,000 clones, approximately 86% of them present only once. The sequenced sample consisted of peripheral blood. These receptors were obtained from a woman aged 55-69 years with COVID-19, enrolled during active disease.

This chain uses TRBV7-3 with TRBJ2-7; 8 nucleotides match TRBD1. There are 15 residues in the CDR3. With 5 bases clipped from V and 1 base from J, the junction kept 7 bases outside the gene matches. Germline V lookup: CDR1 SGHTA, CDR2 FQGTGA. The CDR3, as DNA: TGTGCCAGCAGCCCCCCAGGACAGGGATCCTACGAGCAGTACTTC. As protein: CASSPPGQGSYEQYF.

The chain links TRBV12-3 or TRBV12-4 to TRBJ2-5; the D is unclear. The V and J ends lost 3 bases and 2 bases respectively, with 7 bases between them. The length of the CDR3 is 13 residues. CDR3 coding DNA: TGTGCCAGCAGTTTCGCAGTACAAGAGACCCAGTACTTC. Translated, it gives CASSFAVQETQYF.

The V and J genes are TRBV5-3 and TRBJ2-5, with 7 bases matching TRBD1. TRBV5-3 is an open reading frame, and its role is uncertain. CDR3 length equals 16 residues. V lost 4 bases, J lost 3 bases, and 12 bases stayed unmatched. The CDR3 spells CARSPNIGTAEETQYF. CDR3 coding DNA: TGTGCCAGAAGCCCTAATATAGGGACAGCCGAAGAGACCCAGTACTTC.

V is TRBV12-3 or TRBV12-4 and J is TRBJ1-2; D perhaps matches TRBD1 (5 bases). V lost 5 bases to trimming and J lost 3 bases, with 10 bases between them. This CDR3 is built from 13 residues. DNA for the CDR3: TGTGCCAGCAGTCGAACCAGGGACTATGGCTACACCTTC. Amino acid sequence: CASSRTRDYGYTF.

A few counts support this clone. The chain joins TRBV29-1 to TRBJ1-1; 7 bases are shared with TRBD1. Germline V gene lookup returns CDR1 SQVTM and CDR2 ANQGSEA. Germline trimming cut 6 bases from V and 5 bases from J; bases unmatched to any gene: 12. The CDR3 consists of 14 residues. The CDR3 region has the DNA TGCAGCGTCCCCAAAAGGGACAGCCCTACTGAAGCTTTCTTT. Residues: CSVPKRDSPTEAFF.

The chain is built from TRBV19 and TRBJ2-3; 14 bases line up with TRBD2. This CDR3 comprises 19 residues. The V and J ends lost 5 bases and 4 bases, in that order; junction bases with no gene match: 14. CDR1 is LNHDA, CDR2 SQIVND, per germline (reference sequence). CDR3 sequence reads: CASSPNRGLAGEKADTQYF. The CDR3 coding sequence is TGTGCCAGTAGTCCTAATAGGGGACTAGCGGGGGAAAAGGCAGATACGCAGTATTTT. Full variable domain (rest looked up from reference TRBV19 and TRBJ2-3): DGGITQSPKYLFRKEGQNVTLSCEQNLNHDAMYWYRQDPGQGLRLIYYSQIVNDFQKGDIAEGYSVSREKKESFPLTVTSAQKNPTAFYLCASSPNRGLAGEKADTQYFGPGTRLTVL.

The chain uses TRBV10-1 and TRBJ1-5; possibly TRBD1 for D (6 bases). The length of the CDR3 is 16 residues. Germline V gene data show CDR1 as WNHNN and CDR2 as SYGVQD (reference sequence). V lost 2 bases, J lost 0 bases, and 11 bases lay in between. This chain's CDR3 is CASSEGQRYSNQPQHF. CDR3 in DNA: TGCGCCAGCAGTGAGGGACAGAGATATAGCAATCAGCCCCAGCATTTT.

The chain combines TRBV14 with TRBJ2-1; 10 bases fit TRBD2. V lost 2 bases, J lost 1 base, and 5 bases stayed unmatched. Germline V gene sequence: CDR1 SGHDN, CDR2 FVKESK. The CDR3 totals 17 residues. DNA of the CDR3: TGTGCCAGCAGCCAACTACTAGCGGGGCATTCCTACAATGAGCAGTTCTTC. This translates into CASSQLLAGHSYNEQFF.

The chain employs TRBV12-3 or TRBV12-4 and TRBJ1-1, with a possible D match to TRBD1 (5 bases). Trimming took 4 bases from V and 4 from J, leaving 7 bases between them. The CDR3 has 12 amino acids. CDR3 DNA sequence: TGTGCCAGCAGTTGGGGGGGCACTGAAGCTTTCTTT. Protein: CASSWGGTEAFF.

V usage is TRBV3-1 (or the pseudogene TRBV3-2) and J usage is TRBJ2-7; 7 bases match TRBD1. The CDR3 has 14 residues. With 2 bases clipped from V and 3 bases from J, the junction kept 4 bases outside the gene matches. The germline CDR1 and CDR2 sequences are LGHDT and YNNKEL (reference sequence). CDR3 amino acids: CASSQSGTVYEQYF. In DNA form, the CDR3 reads TGTGCCAGCAGCCAATCTGGGACAGTCTACGAGCAGTACTTC.

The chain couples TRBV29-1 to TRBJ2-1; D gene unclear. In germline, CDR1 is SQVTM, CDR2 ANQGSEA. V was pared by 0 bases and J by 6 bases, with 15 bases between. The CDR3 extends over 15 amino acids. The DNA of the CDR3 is TGCAGCGTTGAAGATCTGGCGGCAAGGCGCAATGAGCAGTTCTTC. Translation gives CSVEDLAARRNEQFF.

The CDR3 is CASSPGRGGRNEQFF. CDR3 in DNA: TGCGCCAGCAGCCCTGGGCGGGGGGGCAGGAATGAGCAGTTCTTC. The V call is TRBV4-3, the J call TRBJ2-1; TRBD2 aligns across 9 bases. The CDR3 loop spans 15 amino acids. From germline, CDR1 is LGHNA and CDR2 YSLEER. The junction had 8 bases not matched to a gene; V was cut back by 4 bases and J by 7 bases.

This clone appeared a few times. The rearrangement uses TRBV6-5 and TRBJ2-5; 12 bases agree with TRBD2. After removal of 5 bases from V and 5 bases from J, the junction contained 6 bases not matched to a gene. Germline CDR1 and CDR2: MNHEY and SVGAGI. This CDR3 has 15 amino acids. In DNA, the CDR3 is TGTGCCAGCAGTCGGACTAGCGGGGACTGGGAGACCCAGTACTTC. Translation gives CASSRTSGDWETQYF.

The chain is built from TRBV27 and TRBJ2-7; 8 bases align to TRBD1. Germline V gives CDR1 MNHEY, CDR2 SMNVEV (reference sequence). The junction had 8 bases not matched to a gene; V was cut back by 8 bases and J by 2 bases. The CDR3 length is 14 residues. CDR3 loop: CASWRQGLTYEQYF. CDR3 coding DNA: TGTGCCAGCTGGAGACAGGGGCTTACCTACGAGCAGTACTTC.

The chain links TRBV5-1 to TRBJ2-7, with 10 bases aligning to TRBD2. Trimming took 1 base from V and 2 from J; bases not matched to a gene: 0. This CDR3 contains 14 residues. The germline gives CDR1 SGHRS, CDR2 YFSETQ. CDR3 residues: CASSLSGGAYEQYF. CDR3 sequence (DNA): TGCGCCAGCAGCTTGAGCGGGGGGGCCTACGAGCAGTACTTC.

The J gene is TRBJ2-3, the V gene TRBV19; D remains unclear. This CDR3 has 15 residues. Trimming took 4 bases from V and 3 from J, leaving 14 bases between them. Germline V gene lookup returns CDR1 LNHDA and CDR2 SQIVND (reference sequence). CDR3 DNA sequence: TGTGCCAGTAGTAGACTTCCTGGCGCAACAGATACGCAGTATTTT. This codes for CASSRLPGATDTQYF.

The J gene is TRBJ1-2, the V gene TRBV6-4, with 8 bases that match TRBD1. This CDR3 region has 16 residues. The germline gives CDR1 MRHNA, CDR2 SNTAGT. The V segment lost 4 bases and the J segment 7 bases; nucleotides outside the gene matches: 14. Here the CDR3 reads CASSGLGPSGGRGYTF. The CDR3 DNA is TGTGCCAGCAGTGGCCTCGGGCCCTCAGGGGGCCGTGGCTACACCTTC.

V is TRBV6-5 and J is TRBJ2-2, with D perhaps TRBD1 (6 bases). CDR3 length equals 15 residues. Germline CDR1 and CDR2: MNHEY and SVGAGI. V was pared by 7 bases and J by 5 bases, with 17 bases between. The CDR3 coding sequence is TGTGCCAGCAAGGGACCAGGGGCCGAGACCGGGGAGCTGTTTTTT. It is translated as CASKGPGAETGELFF.

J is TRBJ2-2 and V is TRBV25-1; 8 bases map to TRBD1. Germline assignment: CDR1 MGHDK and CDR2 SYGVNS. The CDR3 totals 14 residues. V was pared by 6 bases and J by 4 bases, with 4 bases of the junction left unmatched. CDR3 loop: CASSWTGSTGELFF. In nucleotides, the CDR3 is TGTGCCAGCAGCTGGACAGGGAGCACCGGGGAGCTGTTTTTT.

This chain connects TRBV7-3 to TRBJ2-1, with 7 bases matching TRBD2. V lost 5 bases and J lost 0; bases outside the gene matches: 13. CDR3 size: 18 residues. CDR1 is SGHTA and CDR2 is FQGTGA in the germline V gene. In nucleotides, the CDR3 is TGTGCCAGCAGCCGGCCTGCGGGGGACCCCAGCTCCTACAATGAGCAGTTCTTC. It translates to CASSRPAGDPSSYNEQFF.

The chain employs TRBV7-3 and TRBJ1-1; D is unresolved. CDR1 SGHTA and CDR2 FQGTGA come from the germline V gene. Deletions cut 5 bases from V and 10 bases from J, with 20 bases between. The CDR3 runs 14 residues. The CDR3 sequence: CASSPVREGSGAFF. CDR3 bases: TGTGCCAGCAGCCCCGTCCGAGAGGGCAGCGGAGCTTTCTTT.

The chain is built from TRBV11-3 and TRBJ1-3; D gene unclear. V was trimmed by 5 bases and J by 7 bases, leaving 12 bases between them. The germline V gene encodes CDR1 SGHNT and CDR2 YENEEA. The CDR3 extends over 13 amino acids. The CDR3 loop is CASSPRASNTIYF. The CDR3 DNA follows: TGTGCCAGCAGCCCGAGGGCCTCGAACACCATATATTTT.

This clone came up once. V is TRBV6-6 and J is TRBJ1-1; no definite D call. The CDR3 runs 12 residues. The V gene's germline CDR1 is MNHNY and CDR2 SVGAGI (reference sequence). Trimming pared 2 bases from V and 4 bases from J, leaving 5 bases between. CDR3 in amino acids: CASSYTSTEAFF. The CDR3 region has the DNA TGTGCCAGCAGTTACACAAGCACTGAAGCTTTCTTT.